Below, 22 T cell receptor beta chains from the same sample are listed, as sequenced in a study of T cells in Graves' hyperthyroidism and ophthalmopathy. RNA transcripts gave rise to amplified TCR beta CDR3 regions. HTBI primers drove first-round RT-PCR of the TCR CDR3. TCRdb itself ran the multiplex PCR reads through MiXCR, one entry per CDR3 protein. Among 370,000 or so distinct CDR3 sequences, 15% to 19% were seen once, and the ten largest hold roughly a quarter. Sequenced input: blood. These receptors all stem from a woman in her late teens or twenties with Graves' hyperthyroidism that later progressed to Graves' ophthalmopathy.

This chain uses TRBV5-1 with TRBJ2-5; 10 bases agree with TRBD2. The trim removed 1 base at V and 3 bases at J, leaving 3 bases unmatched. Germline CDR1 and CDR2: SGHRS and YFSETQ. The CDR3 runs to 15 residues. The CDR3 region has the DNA TGCGCCAGCAGCTTGTCTCTAGCGGGAGAAGAGACCCAGTACTTC. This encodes CASSLSLAGEETQYF.

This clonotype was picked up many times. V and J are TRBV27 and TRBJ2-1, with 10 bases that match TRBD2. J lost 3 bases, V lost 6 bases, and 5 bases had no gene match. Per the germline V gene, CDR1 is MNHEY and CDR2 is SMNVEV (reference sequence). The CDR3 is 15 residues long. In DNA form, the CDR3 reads TGTGCCAGCAGGCTGGGACTAGCGTACTACAATGAGCAGTTCTTC. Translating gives CASRLGLAYYNEQFF.

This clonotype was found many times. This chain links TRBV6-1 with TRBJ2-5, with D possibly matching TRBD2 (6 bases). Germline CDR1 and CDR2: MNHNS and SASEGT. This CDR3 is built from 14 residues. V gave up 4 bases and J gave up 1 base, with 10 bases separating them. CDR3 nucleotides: TGTGCCAGCAGTGGGGGAGGTCCCCAAGAGACCCAGTACTTC. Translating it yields CASSGGGPQETQYF.

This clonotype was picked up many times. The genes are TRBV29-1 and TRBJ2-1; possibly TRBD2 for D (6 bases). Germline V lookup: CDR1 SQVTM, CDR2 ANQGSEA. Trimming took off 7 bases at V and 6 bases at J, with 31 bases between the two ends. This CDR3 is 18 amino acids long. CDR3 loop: CSAQERIGGRELSNEQFF. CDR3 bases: TGCAGCGCCCAGGAGCGAATTGGGGGTCGGGAGCTATCCAATGAGCAGTTCTTC.

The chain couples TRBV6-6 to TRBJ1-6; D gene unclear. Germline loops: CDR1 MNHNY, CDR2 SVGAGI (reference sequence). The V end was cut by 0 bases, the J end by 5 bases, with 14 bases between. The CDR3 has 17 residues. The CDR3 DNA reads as TGTGCCAGCAGTTACTCGTCAGGCCCCAGGCATAATTCACCCCTCCACTTT. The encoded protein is CASSYSSGPRHNSPLHF.

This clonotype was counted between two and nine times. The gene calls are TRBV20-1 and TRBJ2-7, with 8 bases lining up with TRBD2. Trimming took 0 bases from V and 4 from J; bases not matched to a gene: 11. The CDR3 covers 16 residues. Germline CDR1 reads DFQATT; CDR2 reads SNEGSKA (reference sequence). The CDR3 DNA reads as TGCAGTGCTAGAGATCAGCGGGAGCACTCCAAATACGAGCAGTACTTC. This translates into CSARDQREHSKYEQYF.

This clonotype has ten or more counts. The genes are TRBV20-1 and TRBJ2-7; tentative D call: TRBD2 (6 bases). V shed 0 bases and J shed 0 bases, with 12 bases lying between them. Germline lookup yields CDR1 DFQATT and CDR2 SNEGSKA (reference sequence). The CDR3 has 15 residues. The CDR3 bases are TGCAGTGCTAGAGATCTGCGGGGAAGCTCCTACGAGCAGTACTTC. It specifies CSARDLRGSSYEQYF.

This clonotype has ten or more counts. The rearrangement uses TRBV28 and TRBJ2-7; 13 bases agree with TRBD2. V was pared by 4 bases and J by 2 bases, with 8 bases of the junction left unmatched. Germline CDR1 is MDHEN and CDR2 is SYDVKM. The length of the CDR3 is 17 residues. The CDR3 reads CASSSTTSGRFPYEQYF. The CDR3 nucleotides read TGTGCCAGCAGTTCCACGACTAGCGGGAGGTTCCCCTACGAGCAGTACTTC.

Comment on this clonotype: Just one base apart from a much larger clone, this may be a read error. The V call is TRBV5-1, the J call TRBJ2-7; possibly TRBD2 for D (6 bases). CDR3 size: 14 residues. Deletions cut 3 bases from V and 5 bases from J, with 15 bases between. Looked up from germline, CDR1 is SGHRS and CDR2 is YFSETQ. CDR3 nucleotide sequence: TGCGCCAGCAGCTCAGGCGGGGCGGGCCACGAGCAGTACTTC. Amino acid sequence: CASSSGGAGHEQYF.

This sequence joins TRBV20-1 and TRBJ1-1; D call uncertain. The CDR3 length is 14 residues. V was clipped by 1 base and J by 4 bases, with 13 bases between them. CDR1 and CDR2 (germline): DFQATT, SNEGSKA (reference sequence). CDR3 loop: CSARVKGKSTEAFF. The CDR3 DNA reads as TGCAGTGCTAGAGTTAAGGGCAAAAGCACTGAAGCTTTCTTT.

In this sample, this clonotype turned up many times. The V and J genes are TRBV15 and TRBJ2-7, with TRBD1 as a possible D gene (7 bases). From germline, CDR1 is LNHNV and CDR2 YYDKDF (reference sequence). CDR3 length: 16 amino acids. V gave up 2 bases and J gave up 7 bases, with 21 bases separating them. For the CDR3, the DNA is TGTGCCACCAGCAGAAACCCACAGGGGACGGCGGGAGAGCAGTACTTC. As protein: CATSRNPQGTAGEQYF.

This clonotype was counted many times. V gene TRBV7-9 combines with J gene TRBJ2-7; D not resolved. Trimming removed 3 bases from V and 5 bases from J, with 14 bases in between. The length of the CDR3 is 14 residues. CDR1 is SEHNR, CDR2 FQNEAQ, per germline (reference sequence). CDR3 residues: CASSFLGPFHEQYF. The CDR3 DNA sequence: TGTGCCAGCAGCTTTCTAGGGCCCTTCCACGAGCAGTACTTC.

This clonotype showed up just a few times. CDR3 amino acids: CASSLAGTGNTGELFF. CDR3 DNA sequence: TGTGCCAGCAGCTTAGCCGGGACGGGAAACACCGGGGAGCTGTTTTTT. The V gene is TRBV7-9, the J gene TRBJ2-2; TRBD1 or TRBD2 may be the D gene (5 bases each). Trimming pared 0 bases from V and 2 bases from J, leaving 10 bases between. Germline lookup yields CDR1 SEHNR and CDR2 FQNEAQ (reference sequence). This CDR3 is 16 amino acids long.

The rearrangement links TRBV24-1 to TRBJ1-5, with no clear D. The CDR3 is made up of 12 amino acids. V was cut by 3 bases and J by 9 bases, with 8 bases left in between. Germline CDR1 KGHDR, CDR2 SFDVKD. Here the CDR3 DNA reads TGTGCCACCAGTGATACCGGATTGCCCCAGCATTTT. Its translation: CATSDTGLPQHF.

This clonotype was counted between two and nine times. The CDR3 sequence is CSAMDLQSYGYTF. In DNA, the CDR3 is TGCAGTGCTATGGATTTGCAGTCCTATGGCTACACCTTC. The V and J genes are TRBV20-1 and TRBJ1-2; unclear D gene. The V and J ends lost 4 bases and 4 bases respectively, with 13 bases between them. This CDR3 spans 13 amino acids. CDR1 and CDR2 (germline): DFQATT, SNEGSKA (reference sequence).

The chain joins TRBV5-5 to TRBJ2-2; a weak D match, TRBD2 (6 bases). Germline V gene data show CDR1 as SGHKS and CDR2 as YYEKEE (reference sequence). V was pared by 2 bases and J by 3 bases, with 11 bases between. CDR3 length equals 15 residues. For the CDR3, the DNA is TGTGCCAGCAGCTTAAGTTGGGGGGACACCGGGGAGCTGTTTTTT. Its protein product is CASSLSWGDTGELFF. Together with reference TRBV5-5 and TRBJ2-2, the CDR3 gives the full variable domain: DAGVTQSPTHLIKTRGQQVTLRCSPISGHKSVSWYQQVLGQGPQFIFQYYEKEERGRGNFPDRFSARQFPNYSSELNVNALLLGDSALYLCASSLSWGDTGELFFGEGSRLTVL.

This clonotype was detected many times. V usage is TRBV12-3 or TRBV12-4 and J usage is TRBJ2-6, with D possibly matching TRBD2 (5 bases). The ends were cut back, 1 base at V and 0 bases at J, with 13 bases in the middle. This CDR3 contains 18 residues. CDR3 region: CASSLDRAELSGANVLTF. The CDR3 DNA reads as TGTGCCAGCAGTTTAGACCGAGCGGAGCTCTCTGGGGCCAACGTCCTGACTTTC.

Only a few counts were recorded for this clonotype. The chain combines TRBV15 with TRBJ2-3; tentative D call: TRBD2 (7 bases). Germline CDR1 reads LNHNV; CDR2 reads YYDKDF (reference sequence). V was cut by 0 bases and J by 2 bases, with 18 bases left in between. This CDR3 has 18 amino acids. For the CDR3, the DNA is TGTGCCACCAGCAGAGATTATGGAGGGGGGGGGGACACAGATACGCAGTATTTT. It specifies CATSRDYGGGGDTDTQYF.

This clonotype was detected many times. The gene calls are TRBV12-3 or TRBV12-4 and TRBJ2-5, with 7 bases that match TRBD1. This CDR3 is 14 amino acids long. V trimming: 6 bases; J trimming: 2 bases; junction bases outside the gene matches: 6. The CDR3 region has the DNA TGTGCCAGCAGGGAAAGGGGGCCTCAAGAGACCCAGTACTTC. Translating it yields CASRERGPQETQYF.

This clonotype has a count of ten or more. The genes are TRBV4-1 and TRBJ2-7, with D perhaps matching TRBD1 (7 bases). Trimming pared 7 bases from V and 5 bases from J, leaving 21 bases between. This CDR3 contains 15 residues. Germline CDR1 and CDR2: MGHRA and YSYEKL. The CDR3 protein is CASTERQGGSNEQYF. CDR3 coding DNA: TGCGCCAGCACAGAACGACAGGGAGGATCGAACGAGCAGTACTTC.

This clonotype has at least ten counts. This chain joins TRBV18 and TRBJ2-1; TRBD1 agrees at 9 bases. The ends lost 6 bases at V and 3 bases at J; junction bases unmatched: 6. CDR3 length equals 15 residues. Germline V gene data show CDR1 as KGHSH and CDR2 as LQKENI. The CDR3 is CASSLQGAGYNEQFF. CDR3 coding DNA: TGTGCCAGCTCTCTACAGGGGGCAGGCTACAATGAGCAGTTCTTC.

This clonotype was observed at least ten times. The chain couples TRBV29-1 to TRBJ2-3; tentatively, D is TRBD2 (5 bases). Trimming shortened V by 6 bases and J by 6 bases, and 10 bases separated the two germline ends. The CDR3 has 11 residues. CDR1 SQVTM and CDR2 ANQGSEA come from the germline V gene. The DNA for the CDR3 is TGCAGCGTCACTAGGCTGGATACGCAGTATTTT. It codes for CSVTRLDTQYF.